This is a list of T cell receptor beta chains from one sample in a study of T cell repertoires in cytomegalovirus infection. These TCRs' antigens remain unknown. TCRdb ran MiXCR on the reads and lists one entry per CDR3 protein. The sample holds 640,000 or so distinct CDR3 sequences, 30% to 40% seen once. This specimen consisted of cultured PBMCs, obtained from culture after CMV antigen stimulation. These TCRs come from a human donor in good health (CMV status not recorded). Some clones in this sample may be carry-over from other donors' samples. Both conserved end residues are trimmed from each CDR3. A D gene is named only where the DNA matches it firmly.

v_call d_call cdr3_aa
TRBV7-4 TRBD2 ASSQGLGAYNEQF
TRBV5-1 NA ASSSDSQNSPLH
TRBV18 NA ASSPPITYNEQF
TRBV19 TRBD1 ASNERTGWSYNEQF
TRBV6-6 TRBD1 ASSYRGEGSPLH
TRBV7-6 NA ASSLGATATGELF
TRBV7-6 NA ASTFGDQPLH
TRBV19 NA ASRAGPIDGEQF
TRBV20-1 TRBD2 SVPGSAGCTDTQY
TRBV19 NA ASSLNEQGRGYT
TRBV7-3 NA ASSLNPTGADTQY
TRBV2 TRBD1 AEKGTGATGELF
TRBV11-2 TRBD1 ASGRDRDVSGNTIY
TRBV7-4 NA ASRQGLDQPQH
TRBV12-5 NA ASGLGRLVSQETQY
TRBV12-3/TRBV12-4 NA ASSFLGGSEAF
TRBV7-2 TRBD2 ASSLGLLAGAGETQY